This T cell receptor beta chain was observed in a study of cytomegalovirus exposure and HLA in healthy donors. Study-level findings and limits: Per a later analysis, 15,000 to 20,000 TCR beta sequences showed association with HLA alleles at 0.05 false discovery rate. Most TCR sequences showed up rarely, but some public TCRs showed up in many donors.

Of note for this clone: What it recognizes is unknown.

60 Vbeta and 13 Jbeta primers were used in PCR. Per the original data handling: A later analysis counted about 80 million unique TCR beta chains, around 11 million shared. Only in-frame clones appear in the TCRdb table, and some are missing; sequencing was by immunoSEQ multiplex PCR. V, J and clone size are those of that table, while D and trimming were read from the DNA. The data hold under 150,000 clones, with 81% observed a single time. The CDR3 has 13 residues. Trimming cost V 1 base and J 6 bases, with 10 bases left between them. Germline assignment: CDR1 SGHNT and CDR2 YENEEA. The chain carries TRBV11-3 and TRBJ2-7; D not resolved. The receptor's source is a man between 18 and 29 years old in good health and CMV-seronegative. Material: PBMCs. The CDR3 sequence: CASSLVNRAEQYF. The DNA of the CDR3 is TGTGCCAGCAGCTTAGTGAACCGCGCCGAGCAGTACTTC.